The present T cell receptor beta chain was sequenced within a study of high-grade serous ovarian cancer treatment subgroups. Study information: Mean per sample: around 14,000 reads, about 7,500 unique TCR beta rearrangements. Whole-study findings and limits: Tumors within one patient showed repertoire similarity of roughly 0.1 to 0.8. CDR1 and CDR2 were left unanalyzed; analyses focused on CDR3.

Clones were read by immunoSEQ multiplex PCR, and TCRdb kept only the in-frame ones, dropping some. Found here are tens of thousands of clones, roughly four fifths of them singletons; the top ten hold 2.1%. As for this clone: As yet, its antigen is unknown.

The tumor samples were collected prior to definitive surgery or chemotherapy. V lost 1 base and J lost 6; bases outside the gene matches: 9. Germline CDR1 is KGHSH and CDR2 is LQKENI. CDR3 length: 15 residues. The rearrangement links TRBV18 to TRBJ2-7; 7 nucleotides match TRBD1. The TCR was taken from a human donor with high-grade serous ovarian cancer. The sequenced sample consisted of tumor tissue. The DNA of the CDR3 is TGTGCCAGCTCACCACTGGTAACAGGGGCGGGCGAGCAGTACTTC. Encoded protein: CASSPLVTGAGEQYF.